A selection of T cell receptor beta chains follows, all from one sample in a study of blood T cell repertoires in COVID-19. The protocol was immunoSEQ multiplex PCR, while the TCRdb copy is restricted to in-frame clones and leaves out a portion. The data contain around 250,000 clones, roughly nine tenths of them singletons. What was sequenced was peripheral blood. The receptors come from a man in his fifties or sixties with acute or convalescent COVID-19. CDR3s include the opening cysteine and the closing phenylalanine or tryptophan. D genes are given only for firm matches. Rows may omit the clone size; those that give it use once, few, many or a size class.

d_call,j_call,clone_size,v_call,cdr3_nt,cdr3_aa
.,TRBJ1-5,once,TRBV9,TGTGCCAGCAGCGCCGAGAGCGGTCAGCCCCAGCATTTT,CASSAESGQPQHF
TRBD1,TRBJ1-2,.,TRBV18,TGTGCCAGCTCACCTCGGACAGGGGGCGGGGGCTACACCTTC,CASSPRTGGGGYTF
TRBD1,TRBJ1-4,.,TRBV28,TGTGCCAGCCGACAGGGGCAGAATGAAAAACTGTTTTTT,CASRQGQNEKLFF
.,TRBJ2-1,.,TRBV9,TGTGCCAGCAGCGTAGCTCCCGGCGGGACGTCCTACAATGAGCAGTTCTTC,CASSVAPGGTSYNEQFF
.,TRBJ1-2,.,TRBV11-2,TGTGCCAGCAGCTTAGATGCAGGGGTGGGCTATGGCTACACCTTC,CASSLDAGVGYGYTF
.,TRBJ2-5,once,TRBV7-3,TGTGCCAGCAGCCGAGGGGGTCCTCAAGAGACCCAGTACTTC,CASSRGGPQETQYF
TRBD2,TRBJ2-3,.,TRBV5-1,TGCGCCAGCAGCCGAACGATAGCGGGAGGGACAGATACGCAGTATTTT,CASSRTIAGGTDTQYF
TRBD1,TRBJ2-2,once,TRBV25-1,TGTGCCAGCAGCTACGGGACAGGGTGGTCCGGGGAGCTGTTTTTT,CASSYGTGWSGELFF
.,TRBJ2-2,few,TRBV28,TGTGCCAGCAGTATCCAGGGGAACCGCGGGGAGCTGTTTTTT,CASSIQGNRGELFF
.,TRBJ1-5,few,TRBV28,TGTGCCAGCACGAAGGGGGTTGAGGGAGTTAGCAATCAGCCCCAGCATTTT,CASTKGVEGVSNQPQHF
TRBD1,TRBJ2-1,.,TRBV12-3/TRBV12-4,TGTGCCAGCCGGACAGGGTGGAATGAGCAGTTCTTC,CASRTGWNEQFF
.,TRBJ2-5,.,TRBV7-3,TGTGCCAGCAGCCCCTTTGTTTTGGAGACCCAGTACTTC,CASSPFVLETQYF
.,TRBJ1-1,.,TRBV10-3,TGTGCCATCAGTGGTACAGGGACAGAAGCTTTCTTT,CAISGTGTEAFF
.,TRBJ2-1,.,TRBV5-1,TGCGCCAGCAGCGACGGAGGTACTACAGACTCGGATGAGCAGTTCTTC,CASSDGGTTDSDEQFF
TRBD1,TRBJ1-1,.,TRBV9,TGTGCCAGCAGCAAACAGGGGGAGGGGACTGAAGCTTTCTTT,CASSKQGEGTEAFF
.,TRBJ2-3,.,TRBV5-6,TGTGCCAGCACGCTCTCTGGGGAGAATGCAGATACGCAGTATTTT,CASTLSGENADTQYF
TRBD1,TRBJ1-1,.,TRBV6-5,TGTGCCAGCAAACTACAGGGGGCGAACACTGAAGCTTTCTTT,CASKLQGANTEAFF
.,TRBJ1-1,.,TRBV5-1,TGCGCCAGCAGCCGAACGCAGGGTATCGCTGAAGCTTTCTTT,CASSRTQGIAEAFF
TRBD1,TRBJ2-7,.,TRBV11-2,TGTGCCAGCAGCCTAGCCGGGACAGGGATTAGCGAGCAGTACTTC,CASSLAGTGISEQYF
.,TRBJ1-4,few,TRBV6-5,TGTGCCAGCATCCGAGCAGGGCGAAATGAAAAACTGTTTTTT,CASIRAGRNEKLFF
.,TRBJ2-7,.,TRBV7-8,TGTGCCAGCAGCTTAGGCGGGGGCAGGTTAAGAAACGAGCAGTACTTC,CASSLGGGRLRNEQYF
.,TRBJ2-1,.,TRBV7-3,TGTGCCAGCAGCTTACCCAAACTAGAGTCCTACAATGAGCAGTTCTTC,CASSLPKLESYNEQFF
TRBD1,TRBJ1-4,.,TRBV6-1,TGTGCCAGCAGTGAGAGGGGGCCGGCTAATGAAAAACTGTTTTTT,CASSERGPANEKLFF
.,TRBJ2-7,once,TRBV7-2,TGTGCCAGCAGCTTAGTGGGCGGGAATAACTACGAGCAGTACTTC,CASSLVGGNNYEQYF
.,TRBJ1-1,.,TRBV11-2,TGTGCCAGCAGCTTAGATTCGAGGAACACTGAAGCTTTCTTT,CASSLDSRNTEAFF
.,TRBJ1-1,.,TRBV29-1,TGCAGCGGGAAAGCAGGGGACACTGAAGCTTTCTTT,CSGKAGDTEAFF
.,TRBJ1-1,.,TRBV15,TGTGCCACCAGCAAACAGGGTCCCGAAGCTTTCTTT,CATSKQGPEAFF
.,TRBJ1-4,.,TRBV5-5,TGTGCCAGCAGCCCGTTCGATGAAAAACTGTTTTTT,CASSPFDEKLFF
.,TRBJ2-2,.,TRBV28,TGTGCCAGCACCACGCCCTCAGGGGTAGGGAACACCGGGGAGCTGTTTTTT,CASTTPSGVGNTGELFF
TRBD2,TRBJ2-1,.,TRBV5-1,TGCGCCAGCAGCTTGCTAGCGGGAGGTGATTATGAGCAGTTCTTC,CASSLLAGGDYEQFF
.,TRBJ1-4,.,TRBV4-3,TGCGCCAGCAGCCCTACAGGGAGCTTCGCTAATGAAAAACTGTTTTTT,CASSPTGSFANEKLFF
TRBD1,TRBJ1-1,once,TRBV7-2,TGTGCCAGCAGCCCGACAGGGGGCCAAGGTTTGAACACTGAAGCTTTCTTT,CASSPTGGQGLNTEAFF
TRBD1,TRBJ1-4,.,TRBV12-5,TGTGCTAGTGGTTTAGGCGACAGGGCCCGGTCTAATGAAAAACTGTTTTTT,CASGLGDRARSNEKLFF
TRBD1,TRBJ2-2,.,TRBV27,TGTGCCAGCAGTTTATTTGGGACAGGGACCACCGGGGAGCTGTTTTTT,CASSLFGTGTTGELFF
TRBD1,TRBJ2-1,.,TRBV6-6,TGTGCCAGCAGTCGGGACAGGGGCTCCTACAATGAGCAGTTCTTC,CASSRDRGSYNEQFF
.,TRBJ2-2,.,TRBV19,TGTGCCAGTAGTCCCCTTGGCAGGGGGGCCGGGGAGCTGTTTTTT,CASSPLGRGAGELFF
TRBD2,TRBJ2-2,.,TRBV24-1,TGTGCCACCAGTGAAGGCGGGAGGACCTCCGGGGAGCTGTTTTTT,CATSEGGRTSGELFF
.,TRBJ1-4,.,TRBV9,TGTGCCAGCAGCCCGCCCGGGGGTGGCGGTGAAAAACTGTTTTTT,CASSPPGGGGEKLFF
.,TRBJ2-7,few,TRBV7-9,TGTGCCAGCAGTCCGGGACTTCCCCCCTACGAGCAGTACTTC,CASSPGLPPYEQYF
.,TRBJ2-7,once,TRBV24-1,TGTGCCACCAGTGAACCAGACAAACCCTACGAGCAGTACTTC,CATSEPDKPYEQYF
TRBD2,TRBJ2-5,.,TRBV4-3,TGCGCCAGCAGCCCGCATTGGGAGGCGGGAGTCTTCCAAGAGACCCAGTACTTC,CASSPHWEAGVFQETQYF
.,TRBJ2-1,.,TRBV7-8,TGTGCCAGCAGCTTAATGAGGGCCCCACAAACCTACAATGAGCAGTTCTTC,CASSLMRAPQTYNEQFF
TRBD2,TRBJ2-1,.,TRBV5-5,TGTGCCAGCAGCCAAACCGGGACTAGTGTCAATGAGCAGTTCTTC,CASSQTGTSVNEQFF
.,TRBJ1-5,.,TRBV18,TGTGCCAGCTCAACAGGGACCCAGGGAGGCAATCAGCCCCAGCATTTT,CASSTGTQGGNQPQHF
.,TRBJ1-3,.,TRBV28,TGTGCCAGCAGACCCGGAGGGGGGGAAGGAAACACCATATATTTT,CASRPGGGEGNTIYF
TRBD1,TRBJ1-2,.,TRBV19,TGTGCCAGTAGTCTCGACGGGACAGGGAACTATGGCTACACCTTC,CASSLDGTGNYGYTF
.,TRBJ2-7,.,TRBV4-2,TGTGCCAGCAGTTATTACCCCCTAGACTACGAGCAGTACTTC,CASSYYPLDYEQYF
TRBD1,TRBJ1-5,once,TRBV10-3,TGTGCCATCAGTGAGTCGGACAGGGGCCAGCCCCAGCATTTT,CAISESDRGQPQHF
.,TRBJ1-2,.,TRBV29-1,TGCAGCGTTGGGGTAGGTGGCGGCTATGGCTACACCTTC,CSVGVGGGYGYTF
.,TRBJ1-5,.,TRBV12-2,TGTGCAAGTCGCCCTAACCGACAGGGGAGGGGGCAGCCCCAGCATTTT,CASRPNRQGRGQPQHF
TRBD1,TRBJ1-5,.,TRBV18,TGTGCCAGCTCAGCTTCAGGGGGCAATAGCAATCAGCCCCAGCATTTT,CASSASGGNSNQPQHF
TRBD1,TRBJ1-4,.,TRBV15,TGTGCCACCAGCAGTAGACAGGGTCGGGGTGAAAAACTGTTTTTT,CATSSRQGRGEKLFF
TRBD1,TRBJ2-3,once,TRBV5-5,TGTGCCAGCAGTTTGACAGGGTACGCAGATACGCAGTATTTT,CASSLTGYADTQYF
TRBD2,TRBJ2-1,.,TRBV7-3,TGTGCCAGCAGCCCCACCACTAGCGGCCTCTACAATGAGCAGTTCTTC,CASSPTTSGLYNEQFF
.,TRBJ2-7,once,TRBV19,TGTGCCAGTAGTGCGGGATTATTGTCCTACGAGCAGTACTTC,CASSAGLLSYEQYF
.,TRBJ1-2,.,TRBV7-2,TGTGCCAGCAGACTCATCTCGGGTAATGGCTACACCTTC,CASRLISGNGYTF
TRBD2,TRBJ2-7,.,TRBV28,TGTGCCAGCAGTGAGGGACTAGCGGATCTCTCCTACGAGCAGTACTTC,CASSEGLADLSYEQYF
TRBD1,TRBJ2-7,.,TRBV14,TGTGCCAGCAGCCAAGACCCAGGGGGCTACGAGCAGTACTTC,CASSQDPGGYEQYF
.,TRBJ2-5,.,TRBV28,TGTGCCAGCAGCGCGTATCGGCGTCTGGAGCTGTACCAAGAGACCCAGTACTTC,CASSAYRRLELYQETQYF